This TCR beta chain was obtained from a study of T cells in Graves' hyperthyroidism and ophthalmopathy. The study, taken as a whole, reports: Most thyroid clonotypes that were expanded above 0.001 also turned up in blood. Patients with ophthalmopathy were separated from those with stable hyperthyroidism by a 13 V-J model.

RNA transcripts provided the source from which TCR beta CDR3 regions were amplified. With the HTBI primer set, the TCR CDR3 went through a first round of RT-PCR. TCRdb called the multiplex PCR reads again in MiXCR, with one record for every CDR3 protein. The table lists some 350,000 distinct CDR3 sequences, roughly 15% of them singletons. Exclusion of a patient resulted from uncontrolled infection, other autoimmune disease, pregnancy or lactation. Out of over 7.5 ml of fresh peripheral blood came the PBMCs. The sample holds many counts of this clonotype. Its antigen is unknown. The receptor was isolated from a woman aged 60-70 years with Graves' ophthalmopathy. Specimen: blood.

Written as DNA, the CDR3 is TGTGCCAGCAGCCCCCATTACACCGGGGAGCTGTTTTTT. Its protein product is CASSPHYTGELFF. V and J are TRBV5-6 and TRBJ2-2; D is unclear. V dropped 4 bases and J dropped 3 bases, with 7 bases sitting between them. This CDR3 spans 13 amino acids. In germline, CDR1 is SGHDT, CDR2 YYEEEE.